The next 27 T cell receptor beta chains were all read from a single sample in a study of cytomegalovirus exposure and HLA in healthy donors (dated by TCRdb to 2016 to 2017). Library creation used the immunoSEQ multiplex PCR assay. A mixture of 60 forward primers for TCR Vbeta segments and 13 reverse primers for TCR Jbeta segments was used in the multiplex PCR. TCRdb took this table from immuneACCESS and kept in-frame rearrangements with V and J called. Such tables lack part of the clones; where checked against another copy, unresolved V genes explain under half of the gap, and the rest is unexplained. A total of about 82,000 clones appear in this sample, approximately 81% of them only once. The top ten hold about 6.2% of the sample. Input material: PBMCs. Receptors originate from a woman between 50 and 59 years old in good health and CMV-seropositive.

The rearrangement links TRBV27 to TRBJ2-7; D perhaps matches TRBD1 (5 bases). V shed 6 bases and J shed 6 bases, with 18 bases lying between them. The CDR3 contains 14 residues. Germline V CDR1 and CDR2: MNHEY, SMNVEV (reference sequence). CDR3 nucleotides: TGTGCCAGCAGGGCCCCAGGGTCGGGTACCGAGCAGTACTTC. Residues: CASRAPGSGTEQYF.

The chain uses TRBV2 and TRBJ2-7; TRBD2 aligns across 12 bases. The trim removed 7 bases at V and 0 bases at J, leaving 19 bases unmatched. Germline lookup yields CDR1 SNHLY and CDR2 FYNNEI. CDR3 length equals 20 residues. The CDR3 bases are TGTGCCAGCACCGGGACTAGCGGGCGACGACAGTATCCAAGCTCCTACGAGCAGTACTTC. This codes for CASTGTSGRRQYPSSYEQYF.

This clone appeared once. The chain links TRBV27 to TRBJ2-3; TRBD2 matches 9 bases. The V segment lost 6 bases and the J segment 4 bases; nucleotides outside the gene matches: 17. The CDR3 runs 18 residues. The germline gives CDR1 MNHEY, CDR2 SMNVEV (reference sequence). The CDR3 protein is CASRRLQITSGPSDTQYF. The CDR3, as DNA: TGTGCCAGCAGACGACTACAAATCACTAGCGGGCCTTCAGATACGCAGTATTTT.

This clone has just a few counts. The chain couples TRBV10-2 to TRBJ2-1, with 10 positions matching TRBD2. The CDR3 is made up of 14 amino acids. V gave up 7 bases and J gave up 4 bases; unmatched junction bases: 4. In germline, CDR1 is WSHSY, CDR2 SAAADI. Here the CDR3 reads CASKLAGLYNEQFF. In DNA form, the CDR3 reads TGCGCCAGCAAACTAGCGGGATTATACAATGAGCAGTTCTTC.

The chain couples TRBV29-1 to TRBJ2-5; D may be TRBD1 (6 bases). Judging by the DNA end, TRBJ2-7 fits better; the J call may be wrong. Germline loops: CDR1 SQVTM, CDR2 ANQGSEA. The CDR3 length is 13 residues. The CDR3 DNA reads TGCAGCGGCGCCGTTGGGACAATATACGAGCAGTACTTC. This sequence encodes CSGAVGTIYEQYF.

The chain recombines TRBV27 with TRBJ2-1; TRBD2 aligns across 8 bases. Trimming removed 5 bases from V and 16 bases from J; junction bases left unmatched: 16. The CDR3 is made up of 14 amino acids. Germline CDR1 MNHEY, CDR2 SMNVEV (reference sequence). The CDR3 sequence is CASSPGGGGRSEFF. CDR3 nucleotides: TGTGCCAGCAGTCCCGGAGGCGGCGGGAGGTCAGAATTCTTC.

This sequence joins TRBV5-8 and TRBJ2-7, with a weak D call TRBD1 (5 bases). This CDR3 has 12 residues. Germline V CDR1 and CDR2: SGHTS, YDEGEE. The V gene lost 4 bases and the J gene lost 4 bases, with 9 bases spanning the gap. DNA for the CDR3: TGTGCCAGCAGCGTGGACAAATACGAGCAGTACTTC. Protein: CASSVDKYEQYF.

This clone was seen only a few times. CDR3 DNA sequence: TGTGCCAGCAGGTCCACGGGAGGGCAGTTCTTC. Translation gives CASRSTGGQFF. The chain carries TRBV6-5 and TRBJ2-1, with 7 positions matching TRBD2. This CDR3 contains 11 residues. J was trimmed by 12 bases and V by 6 bases; bases with no gene match: 5. CDR1 MNHEY and CDR2 SVGAGI come from the germline V gene.

This clone was detected a few times. The V call is TRBV29-1, the J call TRBJ2-7; D is ambiguous. In germline, CDR1 is SQVTM, CDR2 ANQGSEA. V was clipped by 3 bases and J by 6 bases, with 9 bases between them. The CDR3 is 11 amino acids. The CDR3 DNA sequence: TGCAGCGTTGATAAGCTAGGCGAGCAGTACTTC. This gives the protein CSVDKLGEQYF.

This CDR3 is CASSRDREAEAFF. The CDR3 DNA reads TGTGCCAGCAGTAGGGACAGGGAGGCTGAAGCTTTCTTT. The chain combines TRBV6-5 with TRBJ1-1; 9 nucleotides align to TRBD1. Trimming took 5 bases from V and 6 from J; bases not matched to a gene: 4. Germline V CDR1 and CDR2: MNHEY, SVGAGI. The length of the CDR3 is 13 residues.

The chain combines TRBV6-1 with TRBJ2-1; 14 bases are shared with TRBD2. This CDR3 is built from 15 residues. In germline, CDR1 is MNHNS, CDR2 SASEGT. Trimming cost V 6 bases and J 3 bases; bases outside gene matches: 1. The CDR3 DNA reads TGTGCCAGCAGGGGGACTAGCGGGGGCTACAATGAGCAGTTCTTC. Translated, it gives CASRGTSGGYNEQFF.

The rearrangement joins TRBV5-5 to TRBJ2-7; perhaps TRBD2 as D (5 bases). V lost 1 base and J 3 bases, leaving 14 bases between the germline ends. Germline assignment: CDR1 SGHKS and CDR2 YYEKEE (reference sequence). The CDR3 is 15 amino acids. The chain's CDR3 is CASSLTGKVGYEQYF. DNA for the CDR3: TGTGCCAGCAGCTTGACCGGGAAAGTCGGCTACGAGCAGTACTTC.

This chain connects TRBV5-6 to TRBJ2-1, with 14 bases identical to TRBD2. The germline V gene encodes CDR1 SGHDT and CDR2 YYEEEE. With 0 bases clipped from V and 8 bases from J, the junction kept 1 base outside the gene matches. CDR3 length: 15 residues. CDR3 bases: TGTGCCAGCAGCTTGGAGACTAGCGGGAGGGATGAGCAGTTCTTC. Translating gives CASSLETSGRDEQFF.

The V and J genes are TRBV6-6 and TRBJ2-7, with D maybe TRBD2 (5 bases). From germline, CDR1 is MNHNY and CDR2 SVGAGI (reference sequence). The CDR3 consists of 13 residues. V was trimmed by 7 bases and J by 7 bases, leaving 17 bases between them. The CDR3 sequence: CASNPAGGGEQYF. The CDR3 DNA reads as TGTGCCAGCAATCCGGCGGGCGGTGGGGAGCAGTACTTC.

The rearrangement links TRBV5-6 to TRBJ1-5; 7 nucleotides agree with TRBD1. Trimming at V came to 7 bases and at J to 5 bases, leaving 9 bases not matched to a gene. Per the germline V gene, CDR1 is SGHDT and CDR2 is YYEEEE. CDR3 size: 14 residues. The CDR3 region has the DNA TGTGCCAGCCAACAGGGGACAGTCGATCAGCCCCAGCATTTT. It translates to CASQQGTVDQPQHF.

This chain connects TRBV9 to TRBJ2-5, with 13 bases aligning to TRBD2. This CDR3 is 15 amino acids long. V lost 3 bases, J lost 6 bases, and 5 bases stayed unmatched. CDR1 and CDR2 (germline): SGDLS, YYNGEE. CDR3 in amino acids: CASSAGLAGEQTQYF. The CDR3, as DNA: TGTGCCAGCAGCGCAGGACTAGCGGGAGAACAGACCCAGTACTTC. Full variable domain (remainder filled in from reference TRBV9 and TRBJ2-5): DSGVTQTPKHLITATGQRVTLRCSPRSGDLSVYWYQQSLDQGLQFLIQYYNGEERAKGNILERFSAQQFPDLHSELNLSSLELGDSALYFCASSAGLAGEQTQYFGPGTRLLVL.

The CDR3: CASSPSGEGYTF. The CDR3 coding sequence is TGTGCCAGCTCACCCTCAGGGGAGGGCTACACCTTC. The V and J genes are TRBV18 and TRBJ1-2; perhaps TRBD1 as D (6 bases). Per the germline V gene, CDR1 is KGHSH and CDR2 is LQKENI. The CDR3 length is 12 residues. V lost 3 bases, J lost 8 bases, and 10 bases lay in between.

V is TRBV27 and J is TRBJ2-7, with 9 bases matching TRBD2. The germline CDR1 and CDR2 sequences are MNHEY and SMNVEV (reference sequence). This CDR3 is built from 14 residues. The V and J ends lost 6 bases and 2 bases, in that order; junction bases with no gene match: 5. CDR3 DNA: TGTGCCAGCAGGCTAGCGGGACAAACCTACGAGCAGTACTTC. This translates into CASRLAGQTYEQYF.

This clone was detected only once. V gene TRBV18 combines with J gene TRBJ2-1, with D tentatively TRBD1 (6 bases). Trimming stripped 0 bases from V and 7 bases from J, with 10 bases between. The length of the CDR3 is 14 residues. Germline V gene data show CDR1 as KGHSH and CDR2 as LQKENI. The CDR3 protein is CASSPPGAQNEQFF. In DNA form, the CDR3 reads TGTGCCAGCTCACCACCGGGGGCACAGAATGAGCAGTTCTTC.

The chain combines TRBV4-2 with TRBJ1-4, with TRBD1 as a possible D gene (6 bases). CDR3 size: 16 residues. In germline, CDR1 is LGHNA, CDR2 YNFKEQ. V was cut by 4 bases and J by 0 bases, with 12 bases left in between. The CDR3 sequence: CASSLGDISTNEKLFF. The CDR3 DNA is TGTGCCAGCAGCCTGGGGGACATTTCAACTAATGAAAAACTGTTTTTT.

The chain joins TRBV5-1 to TRBJ2-3; 13 nucleotides line up with TRBD2. The CDR3 is 17 residues long. The junction had 2 bases not matched to a gene; V was cut back by 0 bases and J by 1 base. Looked up from germline, CDR1 is SGHRS and CDR2 is YFSETQ. CDR3 bases: TGCGCCAGCAGCTTGGGTGGGACTAGCGGGGGCACAGATACGCAGTATTTT. Its protein is CASSLGGTSGGTDTQYF. The entire variable domain, with the rest obtained from reference TRBV5-1 and TRBJ2-3, is as follows: KAGVTQTPRYLIKTRGQQVTLSCSPISGHRSVSWYQQTPGQGLQFLFEYFSETQRNKGNFPGRFSGRQFSNSRSEMNVSTLELGDSALYLCASSLGGTSGGTDTQYFGPGTRLTVL.

The chain links TRBV30 to TRBJ2-7; 8 positions agree with TRBD1. The CDR3 has 14 amino acids. The germline V gene encodes CDR1 GTSNPN and CDR2 SVGIG (reference sequence). J gave up 2 bases and V 7 bases, and 10 bases lay outside the gene matches. CDR3 DNA sequence: TGTGCCTATGCCGGGGGACAGGCAGCCTACGAGCAGTACTTC. This encodes CAYAGGQAAYEQYF.

This sequence joins TRBV6-5 and TRBJ1-1, with TRBD1 as a possible D gene (5 bases). Looked up from germline, CDR1 is MNHEY and CDR2 is SVGAGI. The CDR3 contains 14 residues. With 7 bases removed from V and 3 bases from J, the gap between germline ends came to 15 bases. The CDR3 spells CASMVNAGYTEAFF. The CDR3 DNA follows: TGTGCCAGCATGGTAAACGCAGGGTACACTGAAGCTTTCTTT.

CDR3 DNA sequence: TGTGCCAGCACCGTACAGGGGGCTGGAGAGCAGTACTTC. As protein: CASTVQGAGEQYF. This chain joins TRBV28 and TRBJ2-7; 9 bases line up with TRBD1. The CDR3 consists of 13 residues. Germline CDR1 reads MDHEN; CDR2 reads SYDVKM. After removal of 7 bases from V and 7 bases from J, the junction contained 8 bases not matched to a gene.

Remarks on this clone: The junction does not match germline at one end; this may be a read error. The rearrangement links TRBV28 to TRBJ2-2; 14 bases match TRBD2. The CDR3 length is 20 residues. Germline CDR1 is MDHEN and CDR2 is SYDVKM. CDR3 loop: CASSLGARLAGGRNIGELFF. The CDR3 DNA sequence: TGTGCCAGCAGCCTAGGGGCGAGACTAGCGGGAGGGCGTAACATCGGGGAGCTGTTTTTT.

The chain uses TRBV30 and TRBJ2-5; TRBD1 agrees at 10 bases. Germline values: CDR1 GTSNPN, CDR2 SVGIG (reference sequence). The CDR3 covers 14 residues. V lost 5 bases, J lost 5 bases, and 8 bases stayed unmatched. CDR3 sequence reads: CAWGRQGAGETQYF. As DNA, the CDR3 is TGTGCCTGGGGTCGACAGGGGGCCGGGGAGACCCAGTACTTC.

This clone was counted a single time. Here the CDR3 reads CASSSLRGSSYEQYF. Written as DNA, the CDR3 is TGTGCCAGCAGCTCCCTCCGCGGGAGTTCCTACGAGCAGTACTTC. The V gene is TRBV7-8, the J gene TRBJ2-7, with TRBD2 matching 7 bases. The CDR3 is 15 residues long. Germline V CDR1 and CDR2: SGHVS, FQNEAQ. The V gene end was trimmed by 4 bases and the J gene end by 1 base; junction bases not matched to a gene: 7.